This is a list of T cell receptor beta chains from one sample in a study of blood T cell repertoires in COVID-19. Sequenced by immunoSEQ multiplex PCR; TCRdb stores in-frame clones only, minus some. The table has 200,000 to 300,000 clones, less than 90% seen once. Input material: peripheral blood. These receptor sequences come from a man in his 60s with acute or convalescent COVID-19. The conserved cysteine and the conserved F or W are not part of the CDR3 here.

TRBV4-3 ASSQTGTSGKETQY
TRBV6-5 ASSSTRVANEKLF
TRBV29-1 SVARGGVQETQY
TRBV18 ASSPPGLDEQY
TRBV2 ASSVRRGTEAF
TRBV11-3 ASSSNRGQNEQF
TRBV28 ASSFVAGSTDTQY
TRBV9 ASSVEPGRGGELF
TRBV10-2 ASSARLAYEQF
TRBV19 ASRQGASAGGPHEQY
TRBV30 ARTANTEAF
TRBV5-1 ASSPLPGSYNEQF
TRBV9 ASSVAPGGRYTIY
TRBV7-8 ASSLGGRGSYGYT
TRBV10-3 ASGLRADYEQY
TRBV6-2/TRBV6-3 ASSGLNTGELF
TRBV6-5 ASISNFGGDTQY
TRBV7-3 ASSTGVDNEQF
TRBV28 ASSLGSTGFGNTIY
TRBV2 ASAGNEQF
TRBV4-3 ASSLDLLATGNEQF
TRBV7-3 ASSPRQGQNTQY
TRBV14 ASSLSGIEQF
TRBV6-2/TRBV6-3 ASSFTGERKH
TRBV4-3 ASSQDRRDGELF
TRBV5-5 ASSLRPGQSGTEAF
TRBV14 ASSQAGGASYEQY
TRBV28 ASSFPGVLNEQY
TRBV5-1 ASREGGSYEQY
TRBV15 ATSRDGTGVGYT
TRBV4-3 ASSQEARVSYGYT
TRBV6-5 ASRATDTQY
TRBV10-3 AISERNFEQF